This T cell receptor beta chain was obtained from a study of monozygotic twins with cystic fibrosis. Whole-study context: Libraries were built from roughly 3 micrograms of fragmented DNA using 15 PCR cycles. Study outcomes and limitations: In this small cohort, shared CDR3 numbers showed no association with age, concordance or disease severity.

In regard to this clone: Its specificity is not known.

V lost 5 bases, J lost 8 bases, and 12 bases stayed unmatched. The V gene's germline CDR1 is SNHLY and CDR2 FYNNEI. The CDR3 is 16 residues long. Generated by immunoSEQ multiplex PCR, the TCRdb table keeps only in-frame clones and is missing some. The data hold some 14,000 clones, with roughly 98% observed a single time. This TCR was sampled from a girl between 2 and 10 years old with cystic fibrosis. Material for sequencing was blood. This chain links TRBV2 with TRBJ1-2, with 12 bases lining up with TRBD1. The CDR3 DNA sequence: TGTGCCAGCAGTCAAGTGCGGGGACAGGGGGCGTCGGGCTACACCTTC. Translating gives CASSQVRGQGASGYTF.